Below, 25 T cell receptor beta chains from the same sample are listed, as sequenced in a study of STAT5B mutations in CD4+ large granular lymphocyte leukemia. TCRdb's copy holds only in-frame clones and misses some; the assay was immunoSEQ multiplex PCR. Of some 40,000 clones detected, around 85% appear once; the ten largest clones hold about 3%. The sample comprised CD4+ T cells from blood buffy coats. These receptors were taken from a human donor in good health.

The V gene is TRBV6-5, the J gene TRBJ2-7; 8 nucleotides line up with TRBD1. Germline-derived CDR1 and CDR2 are MNHEY and SVGAGI. With V trimmed by 5 bases and J by 2 bases, 2 bases remained unmatched. The CDR3 spans 13 residues. The CDR3 bases are TGTGCCAGCAGTCGGGGACAGGCCTACGAGCAGTACTTC. Its protein is CASSRGQAYEQYF.

The chain couples TRBV7-2 to TRBJ2-5; 10 nucleotides align to TRBD2. The J call is uncertain, as TRBJ2-7 better fits the DNA end. Looked up from germline, CDR1 is SGHTA and CDR2 is FQGNSA. The CDR3 runs to 14 residues. This CDR3 reads CASSYRTSGYEQYF. In DNA, the CDR3 is TGTGCCAGCAGCTACCGGACTAGCGGCTACGAGCAGTACTTC.

V is TRBV7-2 and J is TRBJ2-3, with D hard to call. CDR1 is SGHTA and CDR2 is FQGNSA in the germline V gene. The CDR3 sequence is 13 residues long. The V end lost 1 base, the J end lost 5 bases, and 7 bases lay between the germline ends. CDR3 coding DNA: TGTGCCAGCAGCTTAGATGCGGAAGATACGCAGTATTTT. Translated, it gives CASSLDAEDTQYF.

V gene TRBV10-3 combines with J gene TRBJ2-3, with TRBD2 matching over 7 bases. CDR1 and CDR2 from the germline V gene are ENHRY and SYGVKD. The CDR3 sequence is 16 residues long. The V segment lost 0 bases and the J segment 1 base; nucleotides outside the gene matches: 4. The CDR3 nucleotides read TGTGCCATCAGTGAGTCGGCGGGGGTTGGCACAGATACGCAGTATTTT. Translating gives CAISESAGVGTDTQYF.

The chain is built from TRBV27 and TRBJ1-4, with D possibly being TRBD1 (5 bases). The V gene's germline CDR1 is MNHEY and CDR2 SMNVEV (reference sequence). CDR3 length equals 14 residues. V was cut by 8 bases and J by 11 bases, with 21 bases left in between. CDR3 residues: CASRTGSGKEKLFF. CDR3 DNA: TGTGCCAGCCGGACGGGGTCAGGGAAGGAGAAACTGTTTTTT.

The rearrangement uses TRBV10-1 and TRBJ2-2; no definite D call. The CDR3 sequence is 13 residues long. The ends were cut back, 6 bases at V and 7 bases at J, with 12 bases in the middle. Germline-derived CDR1 and CDR2 are WNHNN and SYGVQD (reference sequence). CDR3 sequence (DNA): TGCGCCAGCAGGGAAGGACCAGACGGGGAGCTGTTTTTT. Its protein product is CASREGPDGELFF.

The V gene is TRBV27, the J gene TRBJ1-2; TRBD1 aligns across 11 bases. With 4 bases clipped from V and 8 bases from J, the junction kept 9 bases outside the gene matches. CDR1 and CDR2 from the germline V gene are MNHEY and SMNVEV (reference sequence). The CDR3 covers 15 residues. CDR3 DNA sequence: TGTGCCAGCAGTTCTCGGACAGGGGGCGCACAGGGCTACACCTTC. This gives the protein CASSSRTGGAQGYTF.

The rearrangement links TRBV19 to TRBJ2-1, with no clear D. Germline V gene data show CDR1 as LNHDA and CDR2 as SQIVND (reference sequence). The V and J ends lost 6 bases and 1 base respectively, with 10 bases between them. The CDR3 loop spans 14 amino acids. The CDR3 loop reads CASSPTGSYNEQFF. The CDR3 bases are TGTGCCAGTAGCCCGACCGGGTCCTACAATGAGCAGTTCTTC.

About this clone itself: The identical CDR3 is also encoded by other nucleotide sequences in the sample. This sequence joins TRBV5-1 and TRBJ1-4; D not certain. This CDR3 comprises 16 residues. Germline-derived CDR1 and CDR2 are SGHRS and YFSETQ. V dropped 0 bases and J dropped 8 bases, with 17 bases sitting between them. Here the CDR3 reads CASSLEGLGGREKLFF. The CDR3, as DNA: TGCGCCAGCAGCTTGGAGGGCCTCGGTGGCCGGGAAAAACTGTTTTTT.

The DNA for the CDR3 is TGTGCCAGCAGCTTAGGCATGTCTAGCACAGATACGCAGTATTTT. Its translation: CASSLGMSSTDTQYF. The chain recombines TRBV7-3 with TRBJ2-3; D remains ambiguous. The germline V gene encodes CDR1 SGHTA and CDR2 FQGTGA. The CDR3 is 15 residues long. Trimming pared 2 bases from V and 0 bases from J, leaving 9 bases between.

The genes are TRBV11-2 and TRBJ1-3; D not certain. V was cut by 2 bases and J by 0 bases, with 8 bases left in between. This CDR3 region has 15 residues. CDR1 and CDR2 from the germline V gene are SGHAT and FQNNGV. CDR3 DNA sequence: TGTGCCAGCAGCTTATCGGGTCACTCTGGAAACACCATATATTTT. This codes for CASSLSGHSGNTIYF. Filled out from reference TRBV11-2 and TRBJ1-3, the complete variable domain reads EAGVAQSPRYKIIEKRQSVAFWCNPISGHATLYWYQQILGQGPKLLIQFQNNGVVDDSQLPKDRFSAERLKGVDSTLKIQPAKLEDSAVYLCASSLSGHSGNTIYFGEGSWLTVV.

As for this clone: Other nucleotide sequences from this sample produce the same CDR3. The chain joins TRBV11-2 to TRBJ1-4; TRBD1 agrees at 9 bases. This CDR3 is 15 amino acids long. Losses at the gene ends were 1 base for V and 4 bases for J; bases not matched to a gene: 1. Germline V lookup: CDR1 SGHAT, CDR2 FQNNGV. The CDR3 here is CASSLGDRDNEKLFF. In DNA, the CDR3 is TGTGCCAGCAGCTTAGGGGACAGGGATAATGAAAAACTGTTTTTT.

This clone was found once. This chain links TRBV7-2 with TRBJ2-2, with 7 bases identical to TRBD2. The CDR3 totals 14 residues. V shed 2 bases and J 8 bases; nucleotides not matched to a gene: 5. Germline CDR1 and CDR2: SGHTA and FQGNSA. The CDR3 coding sequence is TGTGCCAGCAGCTTAACCGGGAGGTCTGGGGAGCTGTTTTTT. Translating gives CASSLTGRSGELFF.

The chain uses TRBV4-3 and TRBJ2-1, with 13 bases lining up with TRBD2. J was trimmed by 8 bases and V by 2 bases; bases with no gene match: 6. The CDR3 has 16 residues. Germline CDR1 LGHNA, CDR2 YSLEER. The CDR3 region is CASSQTGTSGKDEQFF. The CDR3 DNA is TGCGCCAGCAGCCAAACCGGGACTAGCGGGAAGGATGAGCAGTTCTTC.

Only one count was recorded for this clone. This chain uses TRBV18 with TRBJ1-1; D unresolved. The CDR3 contains 15 residues. CDR1 and CDR2 from the germline V gene are KGHSH and LQKENI. V was pared by 0 bases and J by 2 bases, with 10 bases between. CDR3 region: CASSPPSQKNTEAFF. In DNA, the CDR3 is TGTGCCAGCTCACCACCGAGTCAGAAAAACACTGAAGCTTTCTTT.

The rearrangement links TRBV19 to TRBJ2-6; the D gene could be TRBD1 or TRBD2 (5 bases each). The CDR3 runs 15 residues. Germline V gene lookup returns CDR1 LNHDA and CDR2 SQIVND (reference sequence). Trimming shortened V by 3 bases and J by 2 bases, and 8 bases separated the two germline ends. This CDR3 is CASSIGTAGANVLTF. The DNA of the CDR3 is TGTGCCAGTAGTATTGGGACGGCTGGGGCCAACGTCCTGACTTTC. Based on the CDR3 plus reference TRBV19 and TRBJ2-6, the full variable domain is DGGITQSPKYLFRKEGQNVTLSCEQNLNHDAMYWYRQDPGQGLRLIYYSQIVNDFQKGDIAEGYSVSREKKESFPLTVTSAQKNPTAFYLCASSIGTAGANVLTFGAGSRLTVL.

V and J are TRBV28 and TRBJ1-5, with D possibly TRBD1 on 5 matching bases. In germline, CDR1 is MDHEN, CDR2 SYDVKM. The CDR3 length is 15 residues. Trimming removed 6 bases from V and 0 bases from J, with 12 bases in between. CDR3 nucleotides: TGTGCCAGCAGGAGCGGGGGGTCTAGCAATCAGCCCCAGCATTTT. Encoded protein: CASRSGGSSNQPQHF.

The chain joins TRBV5-1 to TRBJ2-1; no clear D gene. The V end was cut by 0 bases, the J end by 6 bases, with 4 bases between. Germline V lookup: CDR1 SGHRS, CDR2 YFSETQ. The CDR3 runs 12 residues. The CDR3 here is CASSLAGNEQFF. The CDR3 nucleotides read TGCGCCAGCAGCTTGGCAGGCAATGAGCAGTTCTTC.

In its sample, this clone was seen once. V gene TRBV19 combines with J gene TRBJ1-2; TRBD1 matches 8 bases. From germline, CDR1 is LNHDA and CDR2 SQIVND (reference sequence). This CDR3 contains 14 residues. V shed 2 bases and J 5 bases; nucleotides not matched to a gene: 4. The CDR3 here is CASSISGTGYGYTF. CDR3 nucleotide sequence: TGTGCCAGTAGTATAAGCGGGACAGGTTATGGCTACACCTTC.

This chain links TRBV27 with TRBJ2-3; TRBD2 aligns across 7 bases. Trimming took 4 bases from V and 4 from J; bases not matched to a gene: 11. This CDR3 spans 16 amino acids. In germline, CDR1 is MNHEY, CDR2 SMNVEV (reference sequence). The CDR3 nucleotides are TGTGCCAGCAGTTCTTATGAGACTAGCACATCAGATACGCAGTATTTT. Translating it yields CASSSYETSTSDTQYF.

V gene TRBV4-3 combines with J gene TRBJ2-6; D ambiguous. This CDR3 region has 16 residues. CDR1 LGHNA and CDR2 YSLEER come from the germline V gene. V was clipped by 0 bases and J by 1 base, with 7 bases between them. The CDR3 DNA sequence: TGCGCCAGCAGCCAAGATGTGGGATCTGGGGCCAACGTCCTGACTTTC. Translated, it gives CASSQDVGSGANVLTF.

The rearrangement joins TRBV7-6 to TRBJ2-1, with 9 bases lining up with TRBD2. V shed 5 bases, J shed 0 bases, and the junction held 5 bases outside the gene matches. CDR3 size: 16 residues. The germline gives CDR1 SGHVS, CDR2 FNYEAQ. The CDR3 nucleotides are TGTGCCAGCAGCCCCCAGACTAGCGGCTCCTACAATGAGCAGTTCTTC. It encodes CASSPQTSGSYNEQFF.

Notes on this clone: In the same sample, other DNA sequences code for this CDR3. The rearrangement joins TRBV5-1 to TRBJ2-2; D is undetermined. Germline CDR1 and CDR2: SGHRS and YFSETQ. The V end was cut by 2 bases, the J end by 0 bases, with 8 bases between. The CDR3 is 15 residues long. CDR3: CASSLPGANTGELFF. In nucleotides, the CDR3 is TGCGCCAGCAGCTTACCAGGCGCGAACACCGGGGAGCTGTTTTTT.

The rearrangement uses TRBV27 and TRBJ1-2; 11 nucleotides agree with TRBD1. This CDR3 has 17 residues. V was pared by 5 bases and J by 8 bases, with 16 bases of the junction left unmatched. CDR1 and CDR2 from the germline V gene are MNHEY and SMNVEV (reference sequence). The CDR3 DNA reads as TGTGCCAGCAGTCCTATGGGCCTAGGGGACAGGGGGAGAGGCTACACCTTC. Its translation is CASSPMGLGDRGRGYTF.

V usage is TRBV2 and J usage is TRBJ1-1; TRBD1 is a possible D gene (5 bases). CDR3 size: 15 residues. Germline V CDR1 and CDR2: SNHLY, FYNNEI. Trimming took 5 bases from V and 7 from J, leaving 20 bases between them. The CDR3 nucleotides read TGTGCCAGCAGTTTATACAGGCGAACGGGAATTGAAGCTTTCTTT. It yields the protein CASSLYRRTGIEAFF.